This T cell receptor (beta chain) is from a study of control samples from healthy donors and cancer patients. The assay was immunoSEQ multiplex PCR, and TCRdb's table has in-frame clones only and misses some. This sample has just over 150,000 clones, with about 94% found just once. The germline V and J ends were trimmed by 7 bases and 0 bases, with 11 bases remaining between them. The CDR3 length is 15 residues. Germline CDR1 SGHDT, CDR2 YYEEEE. This chain links TRBV5-6 with TRBJ2-6; no firm D call. Sequences were obtained from blood. This sequence originates from a man in his forties or fifties in good health. DNA for the CDR3: TGTGCCAGCCGCGGTCGTAACTCTGGGGCCAACGTCCTGACTTTC. This codes for CASRGRNSGANVLTF.